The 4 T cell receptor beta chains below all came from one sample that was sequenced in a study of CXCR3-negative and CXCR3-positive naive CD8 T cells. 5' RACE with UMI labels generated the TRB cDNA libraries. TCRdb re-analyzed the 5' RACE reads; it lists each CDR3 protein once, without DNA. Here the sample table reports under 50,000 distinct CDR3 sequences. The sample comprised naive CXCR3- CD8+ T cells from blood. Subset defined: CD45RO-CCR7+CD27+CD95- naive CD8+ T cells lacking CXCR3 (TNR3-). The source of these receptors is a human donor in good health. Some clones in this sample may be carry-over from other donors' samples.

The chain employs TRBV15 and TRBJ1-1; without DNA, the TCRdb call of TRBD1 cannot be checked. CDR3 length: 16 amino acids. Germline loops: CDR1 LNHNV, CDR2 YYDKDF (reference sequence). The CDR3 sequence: CATSNPGDRGYTEAFF.

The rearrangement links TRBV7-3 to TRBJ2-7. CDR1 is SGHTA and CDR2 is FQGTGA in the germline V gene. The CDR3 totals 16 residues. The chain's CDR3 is CASSLTLEKGSYEQYF.

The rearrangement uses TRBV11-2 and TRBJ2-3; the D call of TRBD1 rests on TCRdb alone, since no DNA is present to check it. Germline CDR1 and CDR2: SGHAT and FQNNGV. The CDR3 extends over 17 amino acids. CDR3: CASSLERGRGRQDTQYF.

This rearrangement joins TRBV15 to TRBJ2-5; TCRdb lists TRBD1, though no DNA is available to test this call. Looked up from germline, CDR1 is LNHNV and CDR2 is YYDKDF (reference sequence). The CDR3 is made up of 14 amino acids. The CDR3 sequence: CATSRQGPQETQYF.